Listed below are T cell receptor beta chains from one sample, sequenced in a study of shared clonotypes between healthy human individuals. The data were produced by immunoSEQ multiplex PCR, yet TCRdb's version contains in-frame clones alone and is incomplete. The sample yields some 1.1 million clones, around three quarters seen once. Sequencing was done on a sample of memory CD4+ T cells from PBMCs. The origin of the receptors is a man between 18 and 35 years old in good health. Some clones in this sample may be carry-over from other donors' samples. The CDR3 runs from the conserved cysteine through the conserved F or W. The D gene is left open where the match is weak. Part of the rows lack a size; the others show once, few, many or a class for expanded clones.

d_call	clone_size	j_call	v_call	cdr3_nt	cdr3_aa
TRBD1	few	TRBJ2-7	TRBV4-2	TGTGCCAGCAGCCCGGACAGGGAGGACGAGCAGTACTTC	CASSPDREDEQYF
-	few	TRBJ2-2	TRBV5-1	TGCGCCAGCAGCCCGTTAATCACAGGGCTCACCGGGGAGCTGTTTTTT	CASSPLITGLTGELFF
-	-	TRBJ2-5	TRBV9	TGTGCCAGCAGCGTTAGGGGACAAGAGACCCAGTACTTC	CASSVRGQETQYF
TRBD1	-	TRBJ1-4	TRBV6-5	TGTGCCAGCAGTCGGACAGGGAGAAACGAAAAACTGTTTTTT	CASSRTGRNEKLFF
TRBD2	-	TRBJ2-1	TRBV10-2	TGCGCCAGCAGTGCCCCTAAAGCGGGAGGGCCAAGGAATGAGCAGTTCTTC	CASSAPKAGGPRNEQFF
-	-	TRBJ2-1	TRBV9	TGTGCCAGCAGCGTGACAGCTCAATCCTACAATGAGCAGTTCTTC	CASSVTAQSYNEQFF
TRBD2	-	TRBJ2-7	TRBV7-9	TGTGCCAGCAGCCTCCTAGCTAGCGGGAGTTACGAGCAGTACTTC	CASSLLASGSYEQYF
-	few	TRBJ1-5	TRBV23-1	TGCGCCAACCTTGCTCTCGGCCAGTGCGGGAACCAGCCCCAGCATTTT	CANLALGQCGNQPQHF
TRBD1	-	TRBJ2-7	TRBV2	TGTGCCAGCAGGACCGGGACAGCCTCCTACGAGCAGTACTTC	CASRTGTASYEQYF
TRBD2	-	TRBJ2-3	TRBV4-2	TGTGCCAGCAGCCAAGATCGAGCGGGAGTGTCGGATACGCAGTATTTT	CASSQDRAGVSDTQYF
-	-	TRBJ2-7	TRBV7-3	TGTGCCAGCAGCCCCCCCGGTCGTACCTACGAGCAGTACTTC	CASSPPGRTYEQYF
TRBD1	many	TRBJ2-7	TRBV28	TGTGCCAGCAGGCGTGACAGGGGGTTCGGGTACGAGCAGTACTTC	CASRRDRGFGYEQYF
-	-	TRBJ2-5	TRBV4-2	TGTGCCAGCAGCCAAGGGAGACAAGAGACCCAGTACTTC	CASSQGRQETQYF
TRBD1	-	TRBJ2-3	TRBV5-1	TGCGCCAGCAGCATGACAGGGGGCGGCACAGATACGCAGTATTTT	CASSMTGGGTDTQYF
-	few	TRBJ2-1	TRBV28	TGTGCCAGCAGTGCCAGCGGTGTGGTCTGGTCGTTCTTC	CASSASGVVWSFF
-	-	TRBJ2-1	TRBV18	TGTGCCAGCTCACCCAAAACAGGGTTGTATGAGCAGTTCTTC	CASSPKTGLYEQFF
TRBD2	-	TRBJ2-1	TRBV15	TGTGCCACCAGCAGAGGAACTAGCGGGAGATATGATGAGCAGTTCTTC	CATSRGTSGRYDEQFF
TRBD2	few	TRBJ2-1	TRBV30	TGTGCCTGGAGGGAGGGACTAGCGGGAGGCTACAATGAGCAGTTCTTC	CAWREGLAGGYNEQFF
-	once	TRBJ1-1	TRBV2	-	CASSTSGNTEAFF
TRBD2	-	TRBJ2-4	TRBV9	TGTGCCAGCAGCACCGAAGGGGGAATGGGGACTAGCGGGAATATAGCCAAAAACATTCAGTACTTC	CASSTEGGMGTSGNIAKNIQYF